A selection of T cell receptor beta chains follows, all from one sample in a study of shared clonotypes between healthy human individuals. Data came from immunoSEQ multiplex PCR; TCRdb stores just in-frame clones and leaves some out. The sample holds 2 million to 2.5 million clones, over 85% seen once. Sequences were obtained from naive CD8+ T cells sorted from blood. These receptor sequences come from a man between 18 and 35 years old in good health. The CDR3 runs from the conserved cysteine through the conserved F or W. Fields, in order: J gene, V gene, D gene, clone size, CDR3 DNA, CDR3 protein. D genes are given only for firm matches. Some rows mark clone size as missing; the rest say once, few, many or name a class of expanded clone.

j_gene: TRBJ2-3; v_gene: TRBV10-1; d_gene: -; abundance: -; CDR3nt: TGCGCCAGCAGTGACAGTGCATCAGATACGCAGTATTTT; CDR3aa: CASSDSASDTQYF
j_gene: TRBJ2-1; v_gene: TRBV9; d_gene: -; abundance: -; CDR3nt: TGTGCCAGCAGCGTGAGGGGTGAGCAGTTCTTC; CDR3aa: CASSVRGEQFF
j_gene: TRBJ2-2; v_gene: TRBV9; d_gene: -; abundance: -; CDR3nt: TGTGCCAGCAGCCCCCGGGAGAGAGACACCGGGGAGCTGTTTTTT; CDR3aa: CASSPRERDTGELFF
j_gene: TRBJ1-5; v_gene: TRBV6-5; d_gene: -; abundance: -; CDR3nt: TGTGCCAGCACCAAGGGGTATGGCAATCAGCCCCAGCATTTT; CDR3aa: CASTKGYGNQPQHF
j_gene: TRBJ2-7; v_gene: TRBV19; d_gene: -; abundance: -; CDR3nt: TGTGCCAGTAGTAATCACAGAACAGGGAAATACGAGCAGTACTTC; CDR3aa: CASSNHRTGKYEQYF
j_gene: TRBJ2-3; v_gene: TRBV7-3; d_gene: -; abundance: -; CDR3nt: TGTGCCAGCATCCAAAAGGCGACAGATACGCAGTATTTT; CDR3aa: CASIQKATDTQYF
j_gene: TRBJ1-5; v_gene: TRBV21-1; d_gene: -; abundance: -; CDR3nt: TGTGCCAGCAGCAAATTACCCCCATGGAGAGGGAATCAGCCCCAGCATTTT; CDR3aa: CASSKLPPWRGNQPQHF
j_gene: TRBJ2-2; v_gene: TRBV10-2; d_gene: -; abundance: once; CDR3nt: TGCGCCAGCAATAGAAGGGGGAACACCGGGGAGCTGTTTTTT; CDR3aa: CASNRRGNTGELFF
j_gene: TRBJ1-5; v_gene: TRBV4-1; d_gene: TRBD1; abundance: few; CDR3nt: TGCGCCAGCAGCCAAGATGGACAGGGGGCGTATCAGCCCCAGCATTTT; CDR3aa: CASSQDGQGAYQPQHF
j_gene: TRBJ2-1; v_gene: TRBV29-1; d_gene: TRBD1; abundance: -; CDR3nt: TGCAGCGCCCCGAGGACAGGCCCTTACAATGAGCAGTTCTTC; CDR3aa: CSAPRTGPYNEQFF
j_gene: TRBJ1-1; v_gene: TRBV19; d_gene: -; abundance: -; CDR3nt: TGTGCCAGTAGCTTTAAGGCGGGCGGTGAAGCTTTCTTT; CDR3aa: CASSFKAGGEAFF
j_gene: TRBJ1-1; v_gene: TRBV7-9; d_gene: TRBD1; abundance: -; CDR3nt: TGTGCCAGCAGCTCTCCTTGGACAGGGGGCGAACGGGACACTGAAGCTTTCTTT; CDR3aa: CASSSPWTGGERDTEAFF
j_gene: TRBJ1-3; v_gene: TRBV7-9; d_gene: -; abundance: -; CDR3nt: TGTGCCAGCAGCTTAGGAGCAGAAAGGGACTCTGGAAACACCATATATTTT; CDR3aa: CASSLGAERDSGNTIYF
j_gene: TRBJ1-5; v_gene: TRBV7-6; d_gene: -; abundance: -; CDR3nt: TGTGCCAGCAGCTCGGCCCTAGATCAGCCCCAGCATTTT; CDR3aa: CASSSALDQPQHF
j_gene: TRBJ1-5; v_gene: TRBV19; d_gene: -; abundance: -; CDR3nt: TGTGCCAGTACAGGATATAGCAATCAGCCCCAGCATTTT; CDR3aa: CASTGYSNQPQHF
j_gene: TRBJ2-7; v_gene: TRBV30; d_gene: TRBD1; abundance: -; CDR3nt: TGTGCCTGGAGTGTTTTAGGGGGCCTCTACGAGCAGTACTTC; CDR3aa: CAWSVLGGLYEQYF
j_gene: TRBJ2-5; v_gene: TRBV6-5; d_gene: TRBD1; abundance: -; CDR3nt: TGTGCCAGCAGTGGGACAGGGGGGCAAGAGACCCAGTACTTC; CDR3aa: CASSGTGGQETQYF
j_gene: TRBJ2-7; v_gene: TRBV7-9; d_gene: TRBD1; abundance: once; CDR3nt: TGTGCCAGCCTCCCCTGGGACAGACTCTACGAGCAGTACTTC; CDR3aa: CASLPWDRLYEQYF
j_gene: TRBJ2-7; v_gene: TRBV5-1; d_gene: TRBD1; abundance: -; CDR3nt: TGCGCCAGCAGCTCCGGAGGGACAGGGATGAACGAGCAGTACTTC; CDR3aa: CASSSGGTGMNEQYF
j_gene: TRBJ1-2; v_gene: TRBV4-1; d_gene: TRBD1; abundance: -; CDR3nt: TGCGCCAGCAGCCCGCCAGGGGGTTACTATGGCTACACCTTC; CDR3aa: CASSPPGGYYGYTF
j_gene: TRBJ2-1; v_gene: TRBV2; d_gene: -; abundance: -; CDR3nt: TGTGCCAGCAGTGAAGGAGGGAGAGTAAATGAGCAGTTCTTC; CDR3aa: CASSEGGRVNEQFF
j_gene: TRBJ1-6; v_gene: TRBV7-2; d_gene: -; abundance: -; CDR3nt: TGTGCCAGCAGCTTAGTGGACAGTGGCTGGGGATATAATTCACCCCTCCACTTT; CDR3aa: CASSLVDSGWGYNSPLHF
j_gene: TRBJ2-7; v_gene: TRBV7-9; d_gene: -; abundance: -; CDR3nt: TGTGCCAGCAGCTTAGGTGGTCCTATCGAGCAGTACTTC; CDR3aa: CASSLGGPIEQYF
j_gene: TRBJ1-2; v_gene: TRBV19; d_gene: -; abundance: -; CDR3nt: TGTGCCAGTAGTATATCTCAGGGGAACTATGGCTACACCTTC; CDR3aa: CASSISQGNYGYTF
j_gene: TRBJ2-7; v_gene: TRBV13; d_gene: -; abundance: -; CDR3nt: TGTGCCAGCAGCTTACTGGTAGTTGCAGGGGTGCACGAGCAGTACTTC; CDR3aa: CASSLLVVAGVHEQYF
j_gene: TRBJ1-1; v_gene: TRBV6-5; d_gene: -; abundance: -; CDR3nt: TGTGCCAGCAGTTACGGGGAGAGAACCGAAGCTTTCTTT; CDR3aa: CASSYGERTEAFF
j_gene: TRBJ1-1; v_gene: TRBV9; d_gene: -; abundance: -; CDR3nt: TGTGCCAGCAGCGGCATGGCCTTCGACACTGAAGCTTTCTTT; CDR3aa: CASSGMAFDTEAFF
j_gene: TRBJ2-3; v_gene: TRBV7-6; d_gene: -; abundance: -; CDR3nt: TGTGCCAGCAGCTTAGATCCAGAAGCGGATACGCAGTATTTT; CDR3aa: CASSLDPEADTQYF
j_gene: TRBJ2-7; v_gene: TRBV4-1; d_gene: -; abundance: -; CDR3nt: TGCGCCAGCAGCCAAACTCAGGGGCGCAACGAGCAGTACTTC; CDR3aa: CASSQTQGRNEQYF
j_gene: TRBJ2-5; v_gene: TRBV5-1; d_gene: -; abundance: -; CDR3nt: TGCGCCAGCAGCTGGGAATCCAGCCAAGAGACCCAGTACTTC; CDR3aa: CASSWESSQETQYF
j_gene: TRBJ2-3; v_gene: TRBV4-1; d_gene: -; abundance: -; CDR3nt: TGCGCCAGCAGCCAAGGACCGCAGGGCACAGATACGCAGTATTTT; CDR3aa: CASSQGPQGTDTQYF
j_gene: TRBJ1-4; v_gene: TRBV6-5; d_gene: TRBD1; abundance: -; CDR3nt: TGTGCCAGCAGCCCAGGGGGGGAAAATGAAAAACTGTTTTTT; CDR3aa: CASSPGGENEKLFF
j_gene: TRBJ2-1; v_gene: TRBV13; d_gene: -; abundance: -; CDR3nt: TGTGCCAGCAGCTTCGGGGCTCGAGGGCATGAGCAGTTCTTC; CDR3aa: CASSFGARGHEQFF
j_gene: TRBJ1-2; v_gene: TRBV6-5; d_gene: -; abundance: -; CDR3nt: TGTGCCAGCAGTTACTCACCTACCGATGGCTACACCTTC; CDR3aa: CASSYSPTDGYTF
j_gene: TRBJ2-1; v_gene: TRBV7-9; d_gene: TRBD2; abundance: -; CDR3nt: TGTGCCAGCAGCTCGGAGCGGAGGGAGGGCCCTCGGGGCAATGAGCAGTTCTTC; CDR3aa: CASSSERREGPRGNEQFF
j_gene: TRBJ1-3; v_gene: TRBV30; d_gene: TRBD1; abundance: -; CDR3nt: TGTGCCTGGTCTATGCGGGACAGGGGAACTGGAAACACCATATATTTT; CDR3aa: CAWSMRDRGTGNTIYF
j_gene: TRBJ1-1; v_gene: TRBV6-1; d_gene: TRBD1; abundance: -; CDR3nt: TGTGCCAGCCACACATGGACAGGGTCGAACACTGAAGCTTTCTTT; CDR3aa: CASHTWTGSNTEAFF
j_gene: TRBJ1-3; v_gene: TRBV5-5; d_gene: -; abundance: -; CDR3nt: TGTGCCAGCAGCCCGGGGCTCTCTGGAAACACCATATATTTT; CDR3aa: CASSPGLSGNTIYF
j_gene: TRBJ2-7; v_gene: TRBV7-9; d_gene: -; abundance: -; CDR3nt: TGTGCCAGCAGCGTCAACTACGAGCAGTACTTC; CDR3aa: CASSVNYEQYF
j_gene: TRBJ2-2; v_gene: TRBV5-1; d_gene: -; abundance: -; CDR3nt: TGCGCCAGCAGCTTGATGGAAGGGGGAACCGGGGAGCTGTTTTTT; CDR3aa: CASSLMEGGTGELFF
j_gene: TRBJ1-2; v_gene: TRBV27; d_gene: -; abundance: -; CDR3nt: TGTGCCAGCGGCGTCGGCCGATATAACTATGGCTACACCTTC; CDR3aa: CASGVGRYNYGYTF
j_gene: TRBJ2-7; v_gene: TRBV5-5; d_gene: -; abundance: -; CDR3nt: TGTGCCAGCAGCTCCGAGATGACAGTTCTCCTAGCCTACGAGCAGTACTTC; CDR3aa: CASSSEMTVLLAYEQYF
j_gene: TRBJ1-1; v_gene: TRBV6-5; d_gene: TRBD1; abundance: -; CDR3nt: TGTGCCAGCAGTTACTCTGGACAGGGGGGGACTGAAGCTTTCTTT; CDR3aa: CASSYSGQGGTEAFF
j_gene: TRBJ2-1; v_gene: TRBV27; d_gene: -; abundance: -; CDR3nt: TGTGCCAGCAGTTTATTCCAGGGCGACAATGAGCAGTTCTTC; CDR3aa: CASSLFQGDNEQFF
j_gene: TRBJ1-1; v_gene: TRBV28; d_gene: -; abundance: -; CDR3nt: TGTGCCAGCAGCCTCGAGGGGACGGCGAACACTGAAGCTTTCTTT; CDR3aa: CASSLEGTANTEAFF
j_gene: TRBJ2-1; v_gene: TRBV4-3; d_gene: TRBD2; abundance: -; CDR3nt: TGCGCCAGCAGCCTTTCGGCGGGAGGCACCTACAATGAGCAGTTCTTC; CDR3aa: CASSLSAGGTYNEQFF
j_gene: TRBJ1-5; v_gene: TRBV27; d_gene: -; abundance: -; CDR3nt: TGTGCCAGCAGTTTGTCGGCAGGGGATAGCAATCAGCCCCAGCATTTT; CDR3aa: CASSLSAGDSNQPQHF
j_gene: TRBJ1-1; v_gene: TRBV2; d_gene: TRBD1; abundance: -; CDR3nt: TGTGCCAGCAGGACCTTCACAGGGGATAGGGCTGAAGCTTTCTTT; CDR3aa: CASRTFTGDRAEAFF